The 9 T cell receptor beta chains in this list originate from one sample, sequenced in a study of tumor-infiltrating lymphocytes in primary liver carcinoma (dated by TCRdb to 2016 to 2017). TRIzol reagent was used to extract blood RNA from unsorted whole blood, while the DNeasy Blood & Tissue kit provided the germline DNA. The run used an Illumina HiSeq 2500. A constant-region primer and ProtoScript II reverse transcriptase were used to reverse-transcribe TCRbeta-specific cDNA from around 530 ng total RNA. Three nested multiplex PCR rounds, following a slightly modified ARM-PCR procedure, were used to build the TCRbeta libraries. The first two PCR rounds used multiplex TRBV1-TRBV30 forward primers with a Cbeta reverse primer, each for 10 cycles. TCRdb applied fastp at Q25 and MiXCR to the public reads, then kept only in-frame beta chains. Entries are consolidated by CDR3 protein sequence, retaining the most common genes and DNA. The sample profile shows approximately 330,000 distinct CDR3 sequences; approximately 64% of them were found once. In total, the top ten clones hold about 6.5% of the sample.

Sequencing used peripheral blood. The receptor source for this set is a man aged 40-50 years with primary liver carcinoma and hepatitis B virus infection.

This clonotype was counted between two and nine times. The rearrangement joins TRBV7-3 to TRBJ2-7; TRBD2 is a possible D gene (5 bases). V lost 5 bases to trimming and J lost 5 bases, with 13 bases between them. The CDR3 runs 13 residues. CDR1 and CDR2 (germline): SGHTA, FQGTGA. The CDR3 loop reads CASSPGLFDEQYF. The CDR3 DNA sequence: TGTGCCAGCAGCCCGGGGTTGTTCGACGAGCAGTACTTC.

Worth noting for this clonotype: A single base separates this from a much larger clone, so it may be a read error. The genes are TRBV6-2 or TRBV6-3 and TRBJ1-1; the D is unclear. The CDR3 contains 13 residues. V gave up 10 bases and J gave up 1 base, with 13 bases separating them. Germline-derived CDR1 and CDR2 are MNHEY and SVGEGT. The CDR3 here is CATRPYRNTEAFF. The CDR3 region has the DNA TGTGCCACCCGGCCGTACAGGAACACTGAAGCTTTCTTT.

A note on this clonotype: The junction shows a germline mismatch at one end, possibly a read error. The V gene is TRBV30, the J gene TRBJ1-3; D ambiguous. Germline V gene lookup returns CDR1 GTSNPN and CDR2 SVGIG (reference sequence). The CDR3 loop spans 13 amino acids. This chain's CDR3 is CAWSRISGNTTYF. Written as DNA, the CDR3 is TGTGCCTGGAGTCGGATCTCTGGAAACACCACATATTTT. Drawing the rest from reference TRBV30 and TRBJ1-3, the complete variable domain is SQTIHQWPATLVQPVGSPLSLECTVEGTSNPNLYWYRQAAGRGLQLLFYSVGIGQISSEVPQNLSASRPQDRQFILSSKKLLLSDSGFYLCAWSRISGNTTYFGEGSWLTVV.

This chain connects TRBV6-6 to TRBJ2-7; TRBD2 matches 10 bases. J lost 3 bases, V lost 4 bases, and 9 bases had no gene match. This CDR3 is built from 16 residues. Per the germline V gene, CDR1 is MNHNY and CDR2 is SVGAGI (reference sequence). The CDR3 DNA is TGTGCCAGCAGTTTCGGCCTGCAGCGGGAGGGCTACGAGCAGTACTTC. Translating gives CASSFGLQREGYEQYF.

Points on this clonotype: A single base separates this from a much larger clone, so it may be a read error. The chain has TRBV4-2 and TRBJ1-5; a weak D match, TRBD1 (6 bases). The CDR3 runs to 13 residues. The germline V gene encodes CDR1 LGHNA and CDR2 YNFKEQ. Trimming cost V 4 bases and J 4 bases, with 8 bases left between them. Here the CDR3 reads CASSRDINQPQHF. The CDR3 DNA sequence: TGTGCCAGCAGCCGGGACATTAATCAGCCCCAGCATTTT.

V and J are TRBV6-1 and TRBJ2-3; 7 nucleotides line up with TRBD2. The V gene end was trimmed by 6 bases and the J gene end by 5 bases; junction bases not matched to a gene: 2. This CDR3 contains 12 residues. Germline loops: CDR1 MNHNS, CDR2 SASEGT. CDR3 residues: CASRGREDTQYF. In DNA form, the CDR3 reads TGTGCCAGCAGAGGGAGGGAAGATACGCAGTATTTT.

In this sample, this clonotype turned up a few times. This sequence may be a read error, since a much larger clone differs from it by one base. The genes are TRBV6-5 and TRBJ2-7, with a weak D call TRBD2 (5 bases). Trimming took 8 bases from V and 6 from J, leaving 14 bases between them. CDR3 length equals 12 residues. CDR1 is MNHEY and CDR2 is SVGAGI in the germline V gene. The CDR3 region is CASGIRDAEQYF. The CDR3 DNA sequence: TGTGCCAGCGGGATCCGGGATGCCGAGCAGTACTTC.

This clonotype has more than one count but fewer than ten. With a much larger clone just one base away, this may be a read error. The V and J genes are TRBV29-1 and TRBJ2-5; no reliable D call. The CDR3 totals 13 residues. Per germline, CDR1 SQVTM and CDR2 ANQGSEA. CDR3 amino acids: CNAQSNVQETQYF. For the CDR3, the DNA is TGCAACGCGCAAAGTAATGTCCAAGAGACCCAGTACTTC.

CDR3 sequence reads: CASSWERNHGGYTF. Written as DNA, the CDR3 is TGTGCCAGCAGCTGGGAACGGAACCACGGTGGCTACACCTTC. The V call is TRBV5-6, the J call TRBJ1-2; D unresolved. CDR3 length: 14 residues. Germline V gene data show CDR1 as SGHDT and CDR2 as YYEEEE. The V and J ends lost 3 bases and 7 bases respectively, with 16 bases between them.